The 14 T cell receptor beta chains listed next were all sequenced from one sample in a study of shared clonotypes between healthy human individuals. Sequenced by immunoSEQ multiplex PCR; TCRdb stores in-frame clones only, minus some. The sample comprises some 490,000 clones, about 84% of which are singletons, and about 13% rests with the top ten. The sequenced sample was PBMCs. The receptors originated from a woman in her thirties or forties in good health. Some clones in this sample may be carry-over from other donors' samples.

This rearrangement joins TRBV2 to TRBJ1-4, with D possibly being TRBD1 (5 bases). V dropped 6 bases and J dropped 3 bases, with 11 bases sitting between them. The CDR3 covers 14 residues. Germline lookup yields CDR1 SNHLY and CDR2 FYNNEI. DNA of the CDR3: TGTGCCAGCAGGGGGGGTACAGCTAATGAAAAACTGTTTTTT. Protein product: CASRGGTANEKLFF.

This rearrangement joins TRBV7-8 to TRBJ1-1; 8 bases align to TRBD1. The germline V gene has CDR1 SGHVS and CDR2 FQNEAQ. This CDR3 has 14 amino acids. After removal of 5 bases from V and 1 base from J, the junction contained 3 bases not matched to a gene. The CDR3 nucleotides read TGTGCCAGCAGCCGACAGGGGACGAACACTGAAGCTTTCTTT. Translation gives CASSRQGTNTEAFF.

This clone was counted a few times. V is TRBV29-1 and J is TRBJ2-1, with 7 positions matching TRBD2. J gave up 9 bases and V 0 bases, and 17 bases lay outside the gene matches. The germline V gene has CDR1 SQVTM and CDR2 ANQGSEA. CDR3 length: 17 residues. The CDR3 reads CSVEDLSAGTRVGEQFF. The CDR3, as DNA: TGCAGCGTTGAAGATCTTTCAGCGGGGACCCGGGTAGGTGAGCAGTTCTTC.

The chain has TRBV7-2 and TRBJ1-2, with no clear D. This CDR3 is 15 amino acids long. CDR1 SGHTA and CDR2 FQGNSA come from the germline V gene. V shed 0 bases and J shed 1 base, with 9 bases lying between them. This chain's CDR3 is CASSLALGVNYGYTF. The CDR3 nucleotides are TGTGCCAGCAGCTTAGCGTTGGGAGTTAACTATGGCTACACCTTC.

This clone appeared a few times. The chain carries TRBV29-1 and TRBJ1-3; D unresolved. The CDR3 spans 12 residues. Germline V gene sequence: CDR1 SQVTM, CDR2 ANQGSEA. The V end was cut by 3 bases, the J end by 7 bases, with 10 bases between. CDR3 region: CSVESAGNTIYF. The CDR3 nucleotides read TGCAGCGTTGAGTCCGCGGGCAACACCATATATTTT.

This chain links TRBV30 with TRBJ2-7; 9 nucleotides align to TRBD2. The CDR3 extends over 13 amino acids. The V segment lost 4 bases and the J segment 6 bases; nucleotides outside the gene matches: 7. Per germline, CDR1 GTSNPN and CDR2 SVGIG (reference sequence). CDR3 DNA sequence: TGTGCCTGGAATAGCGGGAGCTTGGTCGAGCAGTACTTC. Protein sequence: CAWNSGSLVEQYF.

The chain employs TRBV29-1 and TRBJ1-4; unclear D gene. The length of the CDR3 is 15 residues. The germline V gene encodes CDR1 SQVTM and CDR2 ANQGSEA. The V end lost 7 bases, the J end lost 0 bases, and 15 bases lay between the germline ends. CDR3 nucleotides: TGCAGCGCTGCCCTGGGCACTGCAACTAATGAAAAACTGTTTTTT. This encodes CSAALGTATNEKLFF.

CDR3 nucleotide sequence: TGTGCCAGCAGCTTAGAACATTCACCCCTCCACTTT. It specifies CASSLEHSPLHF. The chain links TRBV7-9 to TRBJ1-6, with D hard to call. Germline values: CDR1 SEHNR, CDR2 FQNEAQ (reference sequence). The V end was cut by 1 base, the J end by 8 bases, with 3 bases between. The CDR3 covers 12 residues.

This chain joins TRBV9 and TRBJ2-1; tentative D call: TRBD2 (6 bases). Germline assignment: CDR1 SGDLS and CDR2 YYNGEE. The CDR3 spans 15 residues. The V end was cut by 0 bases, the J end by 9 bases, with 16 bases between. The CDR3 DNA is TGTGCCAGCAGCGTAGCTACAGCGGGTTGGGGTGAGCAGTTCTTC. Protein: CASSVATAGWGEQFF. The entire variable domain, with the rest obtained from reference TRBV9 and TRBJ2-1, is as follows: DSGVTQTPKHLITATGQRVTLRCSPRSGDLSVYWYQQSLDQGLQFLIQYYNGEERAKGNILERFSAQQFPDLHSELNLSSLELGDSALYFCASSVATAGWGEQFFGPGTRLTVL.

V and J are TRBV28 and TRBJ2-7, with D possibly TRBD2 on 5 matching bases. Germline CDR1 reads MDHEN; CDR2 reads SYDVKM. CDR3 length: 14 amino acids. The germline V and J ends were trimmed by 1 base and 3 bases, with 10 bases remaining between them. CDR3 nucleotide sequence: TGTGCCAGCAGTTTATACCGGGGAGTCTACGAGCAGTACTTC. Protein: CASSLYRGVYEQYF.

Notes on this clone: Lacking the conserved final phenylalanine or tryptophan, this CDR3 likely reflects a read error. The rearrangement links TRBV29-1 to TRBJ1-2, with 7 bases matching TRBD1. The CDR3 runs 11 residues. Germline V gene lookup returns CDR1 SQVTM and CDR2 ANQGSEA. V was pared by 5 bases and J by 6 bases, with 3 bases of the junction left unmatched. This CDR3 is CSVRQGDGYTL. DNA for the CDR3: TGCAGCGTTAGGCAGGGGGATGGCTACACCCTC.

The chain carries TRBV11-2 and TRBJ2-5, with TRBD2 matching 8 bases. The germline CDR1 and CDR2 sequences are SGHAT and FQNNGV. J gave up 0 bases and V 5 bases, and 8 bases lay outside the gene matches. The CDR3 covers 16 residues. The CDR3 reads CASSPSTGRDQETQYF. The CDR3 nucleotides read TGTGCCAGCAGCCCCTCAACCGGGAGGGACCAAGAGACCCAGTACTTC.

This sequence joins TRBV10-1 and TRBJ2-2, with TRBD2 matching over 10 bases. V trimming: 11 bases; J trimming: 3 bases; junction bases outside the gene matches: 27. Germline values: CDR1 WNHNN, CDR2 SYGVQD (reference sequence). The CDR3 extends over 21 amino acids. CDR3 DNA: TGCGCCTGGGGGGGGCAGGGGGTACTAGCGGGAAGGCGAGGGGACACCGGGGAGCTGTTTTTT. It is translated as CAWGGQGVLAGRRGDTGELFF.

Many counts were recorded for this clone. V gene TRBV28 combines with J gene TRBJ1-5; D is unclear. CDR1 MDHEN and CDR2 SYDVKM come from the germline V gene. Between the trimmed V and J ends, which lost 6 bases and 3 bases, there was a span of 12 bases. The CDR3 extends over 14 amino acids. DNA of the CDR3: TGTGCCAGCAGGTTGGCATTGCTCAATCAGCCCCAGCATTTT. Translating it yields CASRLALLNQPQHF.